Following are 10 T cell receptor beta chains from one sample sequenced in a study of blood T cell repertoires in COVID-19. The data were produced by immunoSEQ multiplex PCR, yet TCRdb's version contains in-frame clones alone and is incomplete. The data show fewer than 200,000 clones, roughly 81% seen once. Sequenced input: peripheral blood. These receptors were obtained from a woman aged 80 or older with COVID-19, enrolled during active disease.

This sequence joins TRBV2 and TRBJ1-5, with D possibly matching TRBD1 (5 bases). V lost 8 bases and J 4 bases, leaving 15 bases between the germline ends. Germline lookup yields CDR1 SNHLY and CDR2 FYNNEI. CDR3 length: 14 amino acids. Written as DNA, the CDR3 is TGTGCCAGCCGAAACGACGGGGGAAATCAGCCCCAGCATTTT. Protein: CASRNDGGNQPQHF.

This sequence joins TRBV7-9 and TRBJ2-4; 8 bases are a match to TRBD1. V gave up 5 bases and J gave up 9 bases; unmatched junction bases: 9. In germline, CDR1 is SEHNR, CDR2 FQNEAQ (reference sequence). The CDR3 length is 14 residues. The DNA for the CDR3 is TGTGCCAGCAGCCCAGGGACAGGTAGTTCCATTCAGTACTTC. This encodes CASSPGTGSSIQYF.

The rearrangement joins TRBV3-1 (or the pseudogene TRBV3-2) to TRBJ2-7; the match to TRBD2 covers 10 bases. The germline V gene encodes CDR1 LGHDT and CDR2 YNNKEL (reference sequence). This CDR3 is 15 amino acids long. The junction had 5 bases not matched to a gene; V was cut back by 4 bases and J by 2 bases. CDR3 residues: CASSRIGLAAYEQYF. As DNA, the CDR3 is TGTGCCAGCAGCCGGATAGGACTAGCGGCCTACGAGCAGTACTTC.

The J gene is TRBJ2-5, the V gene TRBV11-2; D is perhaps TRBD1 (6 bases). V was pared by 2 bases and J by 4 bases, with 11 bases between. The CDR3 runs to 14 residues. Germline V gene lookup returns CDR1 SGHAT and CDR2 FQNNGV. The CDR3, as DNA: TGTGCCAGCAGCTTATTTACAGGGCCAGAGACCCAGTACTTC. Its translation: CASSLFTGPETQYF.

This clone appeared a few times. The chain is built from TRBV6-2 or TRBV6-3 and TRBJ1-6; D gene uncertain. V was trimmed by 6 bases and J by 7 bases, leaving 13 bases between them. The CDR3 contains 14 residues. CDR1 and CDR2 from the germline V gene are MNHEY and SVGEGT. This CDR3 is CASSPGSGNSPLHF. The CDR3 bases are TGTGCCAGCAGCCCCGGGAGCGGGAATTCACCCCTCCACTTT.

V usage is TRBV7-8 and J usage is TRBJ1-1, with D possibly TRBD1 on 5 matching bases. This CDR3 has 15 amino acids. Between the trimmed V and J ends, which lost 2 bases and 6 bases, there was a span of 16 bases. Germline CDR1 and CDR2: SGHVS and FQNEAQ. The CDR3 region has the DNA TGTGCCAGCAGCTTATATTGGGGGGGTGACGCTGAAGCTTTCTTT. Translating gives CASSLYWGGDAEAFF.

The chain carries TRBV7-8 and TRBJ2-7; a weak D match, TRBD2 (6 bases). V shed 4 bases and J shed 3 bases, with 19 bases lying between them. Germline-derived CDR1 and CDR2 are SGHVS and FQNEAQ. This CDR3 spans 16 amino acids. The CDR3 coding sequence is TGTGCCAGCAGCTCGGGACCTCCAGTGGGGGGCTACGAGCAGTACTTC. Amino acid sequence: CASSSGPPVGGYEQYF.

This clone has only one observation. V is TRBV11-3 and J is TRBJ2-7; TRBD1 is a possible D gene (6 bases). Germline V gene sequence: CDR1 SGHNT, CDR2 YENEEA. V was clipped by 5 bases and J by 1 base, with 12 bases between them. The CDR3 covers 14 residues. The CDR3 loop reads CASSAFGQSYEQYF. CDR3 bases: TGTGCCAGCAGCGCCTTTGGACAGTCCTACGAGCAGTACTTC.

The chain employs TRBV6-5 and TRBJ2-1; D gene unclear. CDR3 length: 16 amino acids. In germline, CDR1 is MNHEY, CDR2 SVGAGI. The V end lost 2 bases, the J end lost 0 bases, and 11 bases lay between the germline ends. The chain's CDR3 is CASSYERSGSYNEQFF. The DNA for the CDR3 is TGTGCCAGCAGTTACGAAAGGAGTGGCTCCTACAATGAGCAGTTCTTC.

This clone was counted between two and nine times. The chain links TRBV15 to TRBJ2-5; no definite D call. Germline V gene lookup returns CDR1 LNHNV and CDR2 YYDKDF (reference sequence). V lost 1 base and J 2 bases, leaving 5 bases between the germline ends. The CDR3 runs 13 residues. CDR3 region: CATSRGQQETQYF. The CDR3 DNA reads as TGTGCCACCAGCAGAGGCCAGCAAGAGACCCAGTACTTC.